This T cell receptor beta chain was observed in a study of T cells in Graves' hyperthyroidism and ophthalmopathy. Study observations and caveats: Ophthalmopathy onset followed model prediction by a median about 6.9 months. Researchers found most expanded thyroid clonotypes above 0.001 in blood as well.

Subjects aged 18 to 65 presented with newly diagnosed hyperthyroidism of less than 2 months' duration. PBMCs were derived from about 10 ml fresh peripheral blood. In the case of this clonotype: Its antigen is not identified. A much larger clone sits a single nucleotide away, making a read error possible.

Germline V gene lookup returns CDR1 MNHEY and CDR2 SVGEGT. The germline V and J ends were trimmed by 6 bases and 2 bases, with 14 bases remaining between them. This CDR3 contains 15 residues. Researchers amplified the TCR beta CDR3 regions from RNA transcripts. The primer set for the first-round RT-PCR of the TCR CDR3 was HTBI. TCRdb redid the calling of the multiplex PCR reads with MiXCR, one entry per CDR3 protein. This sample has a few hundred thousand distinct CDR3 sequences, with less than 20% found just once. The chain recombines TRBV6-2 or TRBV6-3 with TRBJ2-1; D gene ambiguous. This TCR came from a woman younger than 30 with Graves' hyperthyroidism that later progressed to Graves' ophthalmopathy. Sequencing was performed on blood. CDR3 in DNA: TGTGCCAGCAGCATGGAGAACGGCCCCTACAATGAGCAGTTCTTC. Its translation: CASSMENGPYNEQFF.